This TCR beta chain emerged from a study of cytomegalovirus exposure and HLA in healthy donors. For the study at large: Earlier results showed some 120 million unique TCR beta sequences derived from roughly 190 million T cells.

Vbeta (60) and Jbeta (13) primers were used in the PCR. Libraries were prepared by immunoSEQ multiplex PCR; TCRdb keeps only in-frame clonotypes and omits some of them. The sample contains around 100,000 clones, roughly four fifths of which appear only once. V gave up 4 bases and J gave up 6 bases; unmatched junction bases: 8. This CDR3 is 15 amino acids long. CDR1 is MNHEY, CDR2 SMNVEV, per germline (reference sequence). These donors counted as nominally healthy when sampled, but unrecorded immune exposures were likely. Sequencing used PBMCs. The chain uses TRBV27 and TRBJ1-2; 10 bases match TRBD1. The TCR was taken from a woman between 18 and 29 years old in good health and CMV-seronegative. The CDR3 bases are TGTGCCAGCAGTTGGGGGACAGGGGTCGGCGATGGCTACACCTTC. This codes for CASSWGTGVGDGYTF.